This T cell receptor beta chain was recovered during a study of T cell responses to AZD1222 COVID-19 vaccine. Overall study results and limits: Baseline serostatus was positive in only six AZD1222 recipients.

In regard to this clone: Its target is unknown.

The CDR3 runs to 14 residues. V was shortened by 0 bases and J by 11 bases, with 16 bases between the two germline ends. Germline CDR1 SGHDN, CDR2 FVKESK. Here immunoSEQ multiplex PCR was the method, and the copy in TCRdb shows in-frame clones only, minus some. The sample holds about 51,000 clones, 70% to 90% seen once. The chain recombines TRBV14 with TRBJ1-1; D unresolved. The source material was peripheral blood, sampled 28 days after the second AZD1222 dose. The TCR was taken from an adult who received the AZD1222 COVID-19 vaccine. CDR3 bases: TGTGCCAGCAGCCAAGATGGGCGTGGCGATTCGGCTTTCTTT. Translating gives CASSQDGRGDSAFF.